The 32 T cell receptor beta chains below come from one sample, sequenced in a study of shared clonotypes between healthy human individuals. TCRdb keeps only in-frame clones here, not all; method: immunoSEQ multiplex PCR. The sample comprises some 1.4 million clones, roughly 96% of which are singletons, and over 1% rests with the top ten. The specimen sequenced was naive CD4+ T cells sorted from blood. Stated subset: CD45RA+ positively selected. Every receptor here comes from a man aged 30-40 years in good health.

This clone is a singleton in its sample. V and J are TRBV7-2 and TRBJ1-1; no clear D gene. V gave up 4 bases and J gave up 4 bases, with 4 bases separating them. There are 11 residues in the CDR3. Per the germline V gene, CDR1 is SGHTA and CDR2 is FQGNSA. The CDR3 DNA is TGTGCCAGCAGCTCGCGCACTGAAGCTTTCTTT. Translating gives CASSSRTEAFF.

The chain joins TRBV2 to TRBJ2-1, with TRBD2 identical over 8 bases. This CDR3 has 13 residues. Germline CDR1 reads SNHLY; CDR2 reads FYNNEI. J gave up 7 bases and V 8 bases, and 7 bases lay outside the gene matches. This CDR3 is CASVREAGNEQFF. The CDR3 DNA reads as TGTGCCAGCGTGCGGGAGGCGGGGAATGAGCAGTTCTTC.

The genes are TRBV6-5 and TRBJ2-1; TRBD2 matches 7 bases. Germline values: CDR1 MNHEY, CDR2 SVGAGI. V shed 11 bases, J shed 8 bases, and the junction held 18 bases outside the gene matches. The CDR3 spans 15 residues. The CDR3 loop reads CAASKGSGRAHEQFF. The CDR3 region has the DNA TGTGCCGCCAGCAAAGGATCTGGGAGGGCCCATGAGCAGTTCTTC.

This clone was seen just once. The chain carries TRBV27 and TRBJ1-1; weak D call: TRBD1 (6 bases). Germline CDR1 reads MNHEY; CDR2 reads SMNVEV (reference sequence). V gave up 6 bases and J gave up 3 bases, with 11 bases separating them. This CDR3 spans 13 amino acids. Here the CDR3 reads CASRGTGYTEAFF. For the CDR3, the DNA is TGTGCCAGCAGAGGTACAGGGTACACTGAAGCTTTCTTT.

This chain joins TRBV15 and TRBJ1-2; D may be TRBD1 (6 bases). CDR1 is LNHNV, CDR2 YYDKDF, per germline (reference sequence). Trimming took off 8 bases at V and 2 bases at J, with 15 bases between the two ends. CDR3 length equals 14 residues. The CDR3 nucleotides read TGTGCCACCGGCGAGGGGGGGCGCAACTATGGCTACACCTTC. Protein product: CATGEGGRNYGYTF.

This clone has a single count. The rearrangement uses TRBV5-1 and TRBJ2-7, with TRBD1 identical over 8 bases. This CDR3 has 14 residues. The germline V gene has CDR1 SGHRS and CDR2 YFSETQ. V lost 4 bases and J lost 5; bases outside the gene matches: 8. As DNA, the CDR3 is TGCGCCAGCAGCGCGGACAGGGTTCCCGACGAGCAGTACTTC. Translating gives CASSADRVPDEQYF.

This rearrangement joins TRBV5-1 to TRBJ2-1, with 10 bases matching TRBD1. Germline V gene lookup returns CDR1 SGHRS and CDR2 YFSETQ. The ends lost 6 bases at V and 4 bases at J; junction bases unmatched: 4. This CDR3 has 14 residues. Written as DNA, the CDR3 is TGCGCCAGCAACTGGGACAGGGGTTACAATGAGCAGTTCTTC. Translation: CASNWDRGYNEQFF.

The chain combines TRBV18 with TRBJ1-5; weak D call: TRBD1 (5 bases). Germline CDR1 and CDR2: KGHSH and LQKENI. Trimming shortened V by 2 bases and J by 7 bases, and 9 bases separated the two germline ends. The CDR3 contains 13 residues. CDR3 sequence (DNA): TGTGCCAGCTCACCAAAGCCAGGGCAGCCCCAGCATTTT. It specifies CASSPKPGQPQHF.

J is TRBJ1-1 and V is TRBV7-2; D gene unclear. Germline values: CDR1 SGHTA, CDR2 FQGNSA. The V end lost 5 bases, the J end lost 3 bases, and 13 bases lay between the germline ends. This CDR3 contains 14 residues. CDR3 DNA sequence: TGTGCCAGCAGCGCCCGGGCTCGTGACACTGAAGCTTTCTTT. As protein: CASSARARDTEAFF.

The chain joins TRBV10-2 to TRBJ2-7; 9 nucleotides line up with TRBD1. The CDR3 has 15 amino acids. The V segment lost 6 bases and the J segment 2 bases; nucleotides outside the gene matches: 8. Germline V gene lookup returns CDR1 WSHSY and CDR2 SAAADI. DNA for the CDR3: TGCGCCAGCAGGGACAGGGGACCCCCTCCCTACGAGCAGTACTTC. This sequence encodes CASRDRGPPPYEQYF.

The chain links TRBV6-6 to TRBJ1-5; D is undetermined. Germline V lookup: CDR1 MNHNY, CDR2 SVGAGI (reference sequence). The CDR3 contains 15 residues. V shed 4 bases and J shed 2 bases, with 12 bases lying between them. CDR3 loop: CASSWRREGNQPQHF. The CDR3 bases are TGTGCCAGCAGTTGGCGGCGGGAGGGCAATCAGCCCCAGCATTTT.

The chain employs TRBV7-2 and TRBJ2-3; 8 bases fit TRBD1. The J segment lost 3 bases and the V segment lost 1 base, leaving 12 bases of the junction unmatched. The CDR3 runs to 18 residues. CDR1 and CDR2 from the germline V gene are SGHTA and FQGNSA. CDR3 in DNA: TGTGCCAGCAGCTTAGTTCGTGGACAGGGAGTGAGGACAGATACGCAGTATTTT. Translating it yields CASSLVRGQGVRTDTQYF.

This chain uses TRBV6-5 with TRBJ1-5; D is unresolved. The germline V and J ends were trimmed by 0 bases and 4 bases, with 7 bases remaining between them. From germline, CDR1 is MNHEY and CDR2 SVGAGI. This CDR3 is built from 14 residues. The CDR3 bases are TGTGCCAGCAGTTACTCCGGCCATAATCAGCCCCAGCATTTT. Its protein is CASSYSGHNQPQHF.

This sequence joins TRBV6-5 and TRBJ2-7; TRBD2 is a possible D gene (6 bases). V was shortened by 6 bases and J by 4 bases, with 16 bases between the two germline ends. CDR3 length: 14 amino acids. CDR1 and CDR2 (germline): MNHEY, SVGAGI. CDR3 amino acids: CASRDPGGRYEQYF. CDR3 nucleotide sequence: TGTGCCAGCAGAGACCCCGGGGGAAGGTACGAGCAGTACTTC.

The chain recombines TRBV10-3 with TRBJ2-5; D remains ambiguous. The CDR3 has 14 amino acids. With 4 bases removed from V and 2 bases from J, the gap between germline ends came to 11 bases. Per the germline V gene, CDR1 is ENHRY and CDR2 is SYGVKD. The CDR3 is CAISGRTHQETQYF. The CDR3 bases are TGTGCCATCAGTGGCCGGACGCATCAAGAGACCCAGTACTTC.

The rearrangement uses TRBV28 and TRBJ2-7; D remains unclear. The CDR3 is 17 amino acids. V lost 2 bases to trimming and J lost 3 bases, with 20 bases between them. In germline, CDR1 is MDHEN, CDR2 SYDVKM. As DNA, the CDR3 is TGTGCCAGCAGTTTACGAGGTTCCCCCTCCCCCTACTACGAGCAGTACTTC. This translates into CASSLRGSPSPYYEQYF.

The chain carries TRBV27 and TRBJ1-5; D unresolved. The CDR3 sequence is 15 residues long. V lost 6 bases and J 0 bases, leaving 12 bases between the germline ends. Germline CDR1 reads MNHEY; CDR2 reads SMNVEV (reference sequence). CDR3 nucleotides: TGTGCCAGCAGGGCCGGGAGGGCTAGCAATCAGCCCCAGCATTTT. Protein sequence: CASRAGRASNQPQHF.

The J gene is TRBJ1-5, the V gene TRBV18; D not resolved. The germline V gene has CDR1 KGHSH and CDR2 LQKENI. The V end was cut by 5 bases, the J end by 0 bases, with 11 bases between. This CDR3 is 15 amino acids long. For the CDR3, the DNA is TGTGCCAGCTCAGCCAGTGACCTTAGCAATCAGCCCCAGCATTTT. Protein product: CASSASDLSNQPQHF.

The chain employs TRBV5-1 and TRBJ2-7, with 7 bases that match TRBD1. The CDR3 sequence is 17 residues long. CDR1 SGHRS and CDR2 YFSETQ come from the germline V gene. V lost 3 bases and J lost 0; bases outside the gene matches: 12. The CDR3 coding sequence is TGCGCCAGCAGCTCCGATACCGGGACAGAGCTCTCCTACGAGCAGTACTTC. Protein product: CASSSDTGTELSYEQYF.

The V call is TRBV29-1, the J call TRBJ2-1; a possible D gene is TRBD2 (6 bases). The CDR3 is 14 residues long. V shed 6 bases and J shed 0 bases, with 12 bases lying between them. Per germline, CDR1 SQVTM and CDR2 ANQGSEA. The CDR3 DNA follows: TGCAGCGTGCGGGGCGGCAGCTCCTACAATGAGCAGTTCTTC. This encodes CSVRGGSSYNEQFF.

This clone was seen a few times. CDR3 region: CASRSPGGEKLFF. The CDR3 DNA reads TGTGCCAGTAGAAGTCCCGGAGGCGAAAAACTGTTTTTT. This sequence joins TRBV19 and TRBJ1-4; no reliable D call. The CDR3 is made up of 13 amino acids. Deletions cut 6 bases from V and 8 bases from J, with 13 bases between. Germline V gene data show CDR1 as LNHDA and CDR2 as SQIVND (reference sequence). The entire variable domain, with the rest obtained from reference TRBV19 and TRBJ1-4, is as follows: DGGITQSPKYLFRKEGQNVTLSCEQNLNHDAMYWYRQDPGQGLRLIYYSQIVNDFQKGDIAEGYSVSREKKESFPLTVTSAQKNPTAFYLCASRSPGGEKLFFGSGTQLSVL.

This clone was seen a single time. The DNA for the CDR3 is TGTGCCAGCATTGCTAGCGGGGGCTACGAGCAGTACTTC. The encoded protein is CASIASGGYEQYF. The gene calls are TRBV2 and TRBJ2-7, with 10 bases matching TRBD2. J lost 3 bases, V lost 7 bases, and 3 bases had no gene match. The CDR3 totals 13 residues. CDR1 is SNHLY and CDR2 is FYNNEI in the germline V gene.

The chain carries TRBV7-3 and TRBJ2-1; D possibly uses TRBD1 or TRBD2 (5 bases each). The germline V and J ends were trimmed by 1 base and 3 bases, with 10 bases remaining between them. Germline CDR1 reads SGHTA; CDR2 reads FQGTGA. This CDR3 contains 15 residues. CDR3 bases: TGTGCCAGCAGCTTAAAACTAGGGGACTACAATGAGCAGTTCTTC. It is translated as CASSLKLGDYNEQFF.

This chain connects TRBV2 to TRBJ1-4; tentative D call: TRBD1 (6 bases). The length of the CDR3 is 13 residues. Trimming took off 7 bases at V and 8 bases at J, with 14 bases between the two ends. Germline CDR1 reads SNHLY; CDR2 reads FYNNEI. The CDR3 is CASTGVDGEKLFF. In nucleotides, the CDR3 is TGTGCCAGCACAGGGGTGGATGGAGAAAAACTGTTTTTT.

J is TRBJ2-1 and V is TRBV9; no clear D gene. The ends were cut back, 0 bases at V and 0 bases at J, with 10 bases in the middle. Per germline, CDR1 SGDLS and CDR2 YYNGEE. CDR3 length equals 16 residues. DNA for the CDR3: TGTGCCAGCAGCGTAGGTGGTATCGACTCCTACAATGAGCAGTTCTTC. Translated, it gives CASSVGGIDSYNEQFF. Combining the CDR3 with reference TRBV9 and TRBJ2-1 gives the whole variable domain DSGVTQTPKHLITATGQRVTLRCSPRSGDLSVYWYQQSLDQGLQFLIQYYNGEERAKGNILERFSAQQFPDLHSELNLSSLELGDSALYFCASSVGGIDSYNEQFFGPGTRLTVL.

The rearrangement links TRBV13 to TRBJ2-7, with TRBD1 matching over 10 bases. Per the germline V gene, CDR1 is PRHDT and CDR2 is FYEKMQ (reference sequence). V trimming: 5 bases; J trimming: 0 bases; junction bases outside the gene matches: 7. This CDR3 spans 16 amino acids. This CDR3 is CASSIRQGALSYEQYF. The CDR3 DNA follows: TGTGCCAGCAGCATCCGACAGGGGGCTCTCTCCTACGAGCAGTACTTC.

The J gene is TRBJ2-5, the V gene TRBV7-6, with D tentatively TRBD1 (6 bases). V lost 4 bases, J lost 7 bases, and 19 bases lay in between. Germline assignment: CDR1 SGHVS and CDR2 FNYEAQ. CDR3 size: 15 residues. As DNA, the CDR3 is TGTGCCAGCAGCTCGGATTTACAGGGATCGGGGACCCAGTACTTC. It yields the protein CASSSDLQGSGTQYF.

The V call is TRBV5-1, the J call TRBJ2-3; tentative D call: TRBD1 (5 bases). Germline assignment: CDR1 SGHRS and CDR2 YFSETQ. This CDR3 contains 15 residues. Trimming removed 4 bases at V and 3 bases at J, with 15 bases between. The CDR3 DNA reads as TGCGCCAGCAGCCTGGGGCCAGGGCCGACAGATACGCAGTATTTT. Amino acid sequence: CASSLGPGPTDTQYF. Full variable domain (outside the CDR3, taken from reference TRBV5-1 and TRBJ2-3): KAGVTQTPRYLIKTRGQQVTLSCSPISGHRSVSWYQQTPGQGLQFLFEYFSETQRNKGNFPGRFSGRQFSNSRSEMNVSTLELGDSALYLCASSLGPGPTDTQYFGPGTRLTVL.

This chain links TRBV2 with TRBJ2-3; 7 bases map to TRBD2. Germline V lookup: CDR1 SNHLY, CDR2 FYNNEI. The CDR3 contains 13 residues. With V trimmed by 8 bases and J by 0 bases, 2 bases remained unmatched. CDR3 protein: CASGRESTDTQYF. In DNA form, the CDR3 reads TGTGCCAGCGGGAGGGAAAGCACAGATACGCAGTATTTT. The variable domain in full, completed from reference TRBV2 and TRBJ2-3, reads EPEVTQTPSHQVTQMGQEVILRCVPISNHLYFYWYRQILGQKVEFLVSFYNNEISEKSEIFDDQFSVERPDGSNFTLKIRSTKLEDSAMYFCASGRESTDTQYFGPGTRLTVL.

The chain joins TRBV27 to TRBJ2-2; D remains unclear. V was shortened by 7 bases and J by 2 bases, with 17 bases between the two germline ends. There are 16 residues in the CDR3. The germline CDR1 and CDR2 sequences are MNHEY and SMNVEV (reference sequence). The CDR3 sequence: CASIPHPQLNTGELFF. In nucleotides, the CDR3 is TGTGCCAGCATCCCTCACCCACAATTAAACACCGGGGAGCTGTTTTTT.

In DNA, the CDR3 is TGTGCCAGCAGCTTGTGGCATTCCGGGACCATCACCGGGGAGCTGTTTTTT. Residues: CASSLWHSGTITGELFF. The chain uses TRBV5-5 and TRBJ2-2, with D perhaps assigned TRBD1 or TRBD2 (5 bases each). There are 17 residues in the CDR3. The V gene lost 1 base and the J gene lost 4 bases, with 17 bases spanning the gap. The germline V gene encodes CDR1 SGHKS and CDR2 YYEKEE (reference sequence).

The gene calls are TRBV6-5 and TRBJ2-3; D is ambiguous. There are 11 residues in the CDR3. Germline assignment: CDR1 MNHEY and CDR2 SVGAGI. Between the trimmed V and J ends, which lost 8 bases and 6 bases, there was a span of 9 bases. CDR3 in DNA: TGTGCCAGCTCCGACGCGGATACGCAGTATTTT. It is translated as CASSDADTQYF.